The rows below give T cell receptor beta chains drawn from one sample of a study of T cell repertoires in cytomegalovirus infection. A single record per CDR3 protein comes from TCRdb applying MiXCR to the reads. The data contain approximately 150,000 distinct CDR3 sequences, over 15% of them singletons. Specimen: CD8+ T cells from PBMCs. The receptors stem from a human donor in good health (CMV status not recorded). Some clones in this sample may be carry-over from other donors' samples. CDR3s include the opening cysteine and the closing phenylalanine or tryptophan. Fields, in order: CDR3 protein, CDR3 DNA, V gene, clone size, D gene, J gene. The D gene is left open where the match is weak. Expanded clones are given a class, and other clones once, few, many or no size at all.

CDR3: CASSVGTGAHNEQFF; DNA: TGTGCCAGCAGCGTCGGGACAGGGGCCCACAATGAGCAGTTCTTC; V: TRBV7-8; size: few; D: TRBD1; J: TRBJ2-1
CDR3: CASSMDRVRPQHF; DNA: TGTGCCAGTAGTATGGACAGGGTTCGGCCCCAGCATTTT; V: TRBV19; size: few; D: TRBD1; J: TRBJ1-5
CDR3: CASTTGANVLTF; DNA: TGTGCCAGCACCACTGGGGCCAACGTCCTGACTTTC; V: TRBV25-1; size: few; D: NA; J: TRBJ2-6
CDR3: CASKTYAGELFF; DNA: TGTGCCAGCAAAACGTACGCCGGGGAGCTGTTTTTT; V: TRBV2; size: NA; D: NA; J: TRBJ2-2
CDR3: CASSDSKSGISYNEQFF; DNA: TGTGCCAGCAGTGACTCGAAAAGCGGAATATCCTACAATGAGCAGTTCTTC; V: TRBV6-4; size: NA; D: NA; J: TRBJ2-1
CDR3: CASSDWTGAYEQYF; DNA: TGTGCCAGCAGTGACTGGACGGGGGCCTACGAGCAGTACTTC; V: TRBV2; size: NA; D: NA; J: TRBJ2-7
CDR3: CASSNFPTGYEQYF; DNA: TGTGCCAGCAGCAACTTTCCGACAGGGTACGAGCAGTACTTC; V: TRBV7-2; size: many; D: TRBD1; J: TRBJ2-7
CDR3: CASSFRVSGANVLTF; DNA: TGTGCCAGCAGCTTCAGGGTCTCTGGGGCCAACGTCCTGACTTTC; V: TRBV7-6; size: NA; D: NA; J: TRBJ2-6
CDR3: CASSLRLSGANVLTF; DNA: TGTGCCAGCAGTTTAAGGCTCTCTGGGGCCAACGTCCTGACTTTC; V: TRBV28; size: few; D: NA; J: TRBJ2-6
CDR3: CSASPSGSEQYF; DNA: TGCAGTGCTAGCCCTAGCGGGAGCGAGCAGTACTTC; V: TRBV20-1; size: many; D: TRBD2; J: TRBJ2-7
CDR3: CASTVDRVSGEQFF; DNA: TGTGCCAGCACGGTGGACAGGGTGTCTGGTGAGCAGTTCTTC; V: TRBV6-2/TRBV6-3; size: NA; D: TRBD1; J: TRBJ2-1
CDR3: CASSLTPWASGSEQFF; DNA: TGTGCCAGCAGCTTAACCCCCTGGGCTAGCGGGAGTGAGCAGTTCTTC; V: TRBV7-2; size: many; D: TRBD2; J: TRBJ2-1
CDR3: CASSLSGLDGRNEQFF; DNA: TGTGCCAGCAGCTTAAGTGGTCTAGATGGCCGCAATGAGCAGTTCTTC; V: TRBV11-3; size: few; D: NA; J: TRBJ2-1
CDR3: CSARDRSSSYEQYF; DNA: TGCAGTGCTAGAGATAGAAGTAGCTCCTACGAGCAGTACTTC; V: TRBV20-1; size: NA; D: NA; J: TRBJ2-7
CDR3: CASSLKAGGYEQYF; DNA: TGTGCCAGCAGTTTGAAAGCGGGAGGGTACGAGCAGTACTTC; V: TRBV28; size: NA; D: TRBD2; J: TRBJ2-7
CDR3: CASSEGGFAYEQYF; DNA: TGTGCCAGCAGTGAAGGAGGGTTCGCCTACGAGCAGTACTTC; V: TRBV6-1; size: NA; D: NA; J: TRBJ2-7
CDR3: CASSLGGPPLHF; DNA: TGTGCCAGCAGTTTGGGGGGCCCACCCCTCCACTTT; V: TRBV28; size: NA; D: NA; J: TRBJ1-6
CDR3: CASSYSREQFF; DNA: TGTGCCAGCAGTTACTCAAGGGAGCAGTTCTTC; V: TRBV6-8; size: NA; D: NA; J: TRBJ2-1
CDR3: CASSRGQGNYGYTF; DNA: TGTGCCAGCAGCAGGGGACAGGGGAACTATGGCTACACCTTC; V: TRBV7-2; size: many; D: TRBD1; J: TRBJ1-2
CDR3: CASSLGRDRAARYGYTF; DNA: TGTGCCAGCAGCCTCGGAAGGGACAGGGCCGCCCGCTATGGCTACACCTTC; V: TRBV28; size: NA; D: TRBD1; J: TRBJ1-2